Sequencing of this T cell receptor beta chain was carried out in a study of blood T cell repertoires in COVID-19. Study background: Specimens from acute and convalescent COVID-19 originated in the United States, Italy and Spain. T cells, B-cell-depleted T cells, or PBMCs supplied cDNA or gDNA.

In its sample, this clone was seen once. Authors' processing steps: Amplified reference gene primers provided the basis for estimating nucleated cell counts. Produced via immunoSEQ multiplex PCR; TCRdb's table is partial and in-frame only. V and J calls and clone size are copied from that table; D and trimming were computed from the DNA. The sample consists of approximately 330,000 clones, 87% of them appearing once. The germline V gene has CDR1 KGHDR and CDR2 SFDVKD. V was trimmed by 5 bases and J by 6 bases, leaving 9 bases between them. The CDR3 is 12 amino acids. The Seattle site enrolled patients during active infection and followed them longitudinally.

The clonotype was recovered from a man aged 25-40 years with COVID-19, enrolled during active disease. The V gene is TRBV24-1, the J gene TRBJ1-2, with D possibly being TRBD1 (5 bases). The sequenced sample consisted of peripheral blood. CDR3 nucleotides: TGTGCCACCAGTGGCCCGGGGGATGGCTACACCTTC. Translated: CATSGPGDGYTF.